One sample yielded the 28 T cell receptor beta chains listed below, sequenced in a study of vaccination effects on CD4 cells after COVID-19. Sequencing was preceded by expansion of antigen-specific CD4+ T cells with viral peptide pools in the ViraFEST assay. Culturing for 10 days preceded CD4+ T cell isolation. These receptors are not linked to any known antigen. TCRdb's table, derived via immunoSEQ multiplex PCR, lists solely in-frame clones and lacks some. The table has 50,000 to 65,000 clones, roughly 76% seen once. The starting material was CD4+ T cells from PBMCs cultured with HCoV-229E spike peptides, obtained before COVID-19 vaccination. The receptors shown here come from a human donor who received a COVID-19 vaccine.

The genes are TRBV5-1 and TRBJ2-2; TRBD2 agrees at 9 bases. Looked up from germline, CDR1 is SGHRS and CDR2 is YFSETQ. The ends lost 4 bases at V and 6 bases at J; junction bases unmatched: 10. The CDR3 length is 16 residues. This CDR3 reads CASSKLRGGPSGELFF. The CDR3 DNA is TGCGCCAGCAGCAAGTTGCGGGGGGGGCCTTCCGGGGAGCTGTTTTTT.

This clone was picked up one time. The chain links TRBV24-1 to TRBJ2-5, with 9 bases lining up with TRBD2. The J segment lost 4 bases and the V segment lost 0 bases, leaving 8 bases of the junction unmatched. Per germline, CDR1 KGHDR and CDR2 SFDVKD. The CDR3 runs to 17 residues. CDR3 in DNA: TGTGCCACCAGTGATTTGGGGGGACTAGCATCCCGAGAGACCCAGTACTTC. It is translated as CATSDLGGLASRETQYF.

The V gene is TRBV5-6, the J gene TRBJ2-3; a weak D match, TRBD1 (5 bases). V lost 0 bases to trimming and J lost 0 bases, with 5 bases between them. The CDR3 loop spans 14 amino acids. Germline loops: CDR1 SGHDT, CDR2 YYEEEE. CDR3 in amino acids: CASSLAGSTDTQYF. The CDR3 DNA follows: TGTGCCAGCAGCTTGGCAGGGAGCACAGATACGCAGTATTTT.

This clone was recorded once. The V and J genes are TRBV18 and TRBJ2-5; tentatively, D is TRBD2 (5 bases). V lost 3 bases, J lost 5 bases, and 16 bases lay in between. CDR3 length equals 15 residues. Looked up from germline, CDR1 is KGHSH and CDR2 is LQKENI. CDR3 sequence reads: CASSPGRTHGETQYF. For the CDR3, the DNA is TGTGCCAGCTCACCTGGACGGACTCACGGTGAGACCCAGTACTTC. The entire variable domain, with the rest obtained from reference TRBV18 and TRBJ2-5, is as follows: NAGVMQNPRHLVRRRGQEARLRCSPMKGHSHVYWYRQLPEEGLKFMVYLQKENIIDESGMPKERFSAEFPKEGPSILRIQQVVRGDSAAYFCASSPGRTHGETQYFGPGTRLLVL.

The chain recombines TRBV6-5 with TRBJ2-7, with unresolved D. CDR3 size: 11 residues. Germline assignment: CDR1 MNHEY and CDR2 SVGAGI. Trimming stripped 8 bases from V and 4 bases from J, with 9 bases between. This CDR3 is CASDTGYEQYV. CDR3 nucleotides: TGTGCCAGCGACACCGGTTACGAGCAGTACGTC.

This sequence joins TRBV10-1 and TRBJ2-5; D uncertain. The CDR3 has 13 amino acids. The germline gives CDR1 WNHNN, CDR2 SYGVQD (reference sequence). Trimming took off 3 bases at V and 2 bases at J, with 7 bases between the two ends. Here the CDR3 reads CASSETVQETQYF. The DNA for the CDR3 is TGCGCCAGCAGTGAAACGGTGCAAGAGACCCAGTACTTC.

The chain is built from TRBV7-8 and TRBJ2-7; TRBD1 agrees at 7 bases. Trimming took 5 bases from V and 7 from J; bases not matched to a gene: 5. Germline values: CDR1 SGHVS, CDR2 FQNEAQ. This CDR3 has 12 residues. Written as DNA, the CDR3 is TGTGCCAGCAGCCCAACAGGGGATGAGCAGTACGTC. Translated: CASSPTGDEQYV.

The V and J genes are TRBV6-5 and TRBJ1-1; 8 bases are a match to TRBD1. V shed 6 bases and J 6 bases; nucleotides not matched to a gene: 9. Germline V lookup: CDR1 MNHEY, CDR2 SVGAGI. This CDR3 region has 14 residues. For the CDR3, the DNA is TGTGCCAGCAGATATGACAGGGGAAGCGCTGAAGCTTTCTTT. This codes for CASRYDRGSAEAFF.

The V call is TRBV19, the J call TRBJ1-4; 8 nucleotides agree with TRBD1. There are 16 residues in the CDR3. Germline V gene data show CDR1 as LNHDA and CDR2 as SQIVND (reference sequence). The ends lost 7 bases at V and 0 bases at J; junction bases unmatched: 7. The CDR3 spells CASKDRGRATNEKLFF. CDR3 DNA sequence: TGTGCCAGTAAAGACAGGGGCCGTGCAACTAATGAAAAACTGTTTTTT.

The chain links TRBV11-2 to TRBJ2-2, with TRBD1 matching over 11 bases. The J segment lost 0 bases and the V segment lost 6 bases, leaving 3 bases of the junction unmatched. The CDR3 loop spans 16 amino acids. Per germline, CDR1 SGHAT and CDR2 FQNNGV. The DNA of the CDR3 is TGTGCCAGCAGACGGACAGGGGGCTCGAACACCGGGGAGCTGTTTTTT. This translates into CASRRTGGSNTGELFF.

The chain combines TRBV5-4 with TRBJ1-1; weak D call: TRBD1 (5 bases). This CDR3 spans 13 amino acids. CDR1 SGHNT and CDR2 YYREEE come from the germline V gene (reference sequence). Trimming pared 2 bases from V and 1 base from J, leaving 6 bases between. This chain's CDR3 is CASSFGQNTEAFF. The CDR3 DNA reads TGTGCCAGCAGCTTCGGACAGAACACTGAAGCTTTCTTT.

Only a few counts were recorded for this clone. The chain links TRBV6-6 to TRBJ1-2; the match to TRBD1 covers 8 bases. The germline CDR1 and CDR2 sequences are MNHNY and SVGAGI (reference sequence). Losses at the gene ends were 6 bases for V and 2 bases for J; bases not matched to a gene: 11. The CDR3 contains 16 residues. The CDR3 loop reads CASSNYRGKGNYGYTF. CDR3 coding DNA: TGTGCCAGCAGCAATTACAGGGGGAAGGGGAACTATGGCTACACCTTC.

The J gene is TRBJ1-5, the V gene TRBV28, with D hard to call. This CDR3 region has 16 residues. V was clipped by 8 bases and J by 11 bases, with 28 bases between them. Germline V lookup: CDR1 MDHEN, CDR2 SYDVKM. CDR3 amino acids: CASLSALGHSHGTQHF. The CDR3 bases are TGTGCCAGCCTCAGCGCCCTCGGGCATTCCCATGGGACCCAGCATTTT.

The J gene is TRBJ2-5, the V gene TRBV2; D is unresolved. The V end lost 5 bases, the J end lost 3 bases, and 13 bases lay between the germline ends. Germline lookup yields CDR1 SNHLY and CDR2 FYNNEI. The CDR3 covers 14 residues. CDR3 sequence (DNA): TGTGCCAGCAGTCCATGGGGTATCAAAGAGACCCAGTACTTC. It is translated as CASSPWGIKETQYF.

This chain links TRBV29-1 with TRBJ1-2; maybe TRBD1 (5 bases). V lost 0 bases, J lost 4 bases, and 12 bases lay in between. The CDR3 length is 14 residues. Per the germline V gene, CDR1 is SQVTM and CDR2 is ANQGSEA. CDR3 loop: CSVEEVRGTYGYTF. CDR3 bases: TGCAGCGTTGAAGAGGTGAGGGGAACCTATGGCTACACCTTC.

This chain uses TRBV7-2 with TRBJ2-3; TRBD2 agrees at 10 bases. J gave up 9 bases and V 6 bases, and 15 bases lay outside the gene matches. CDR3 size: 16 residues. The germline CDR1 and CDR2 sequences are SGHTA and FQGNSA. CDR3 residues: CASSQISSGGMRTQYF. For the CDR3, the DNA is TGTGCCAGCAGTCAGATCTCTAGCGGGGGTATGCGAACGCAGTATTTT.

CDR3 sequence reads: CASSLGGDKGTQYF. CDR3 coding DNA: TGTGCCAGCAGTTTGGGGGGGGACAAGGGGACCCAGTACTTC. This rearrangement joins TRBV6-5 to TRBJ2-5, with D tentatively TRBD2 (7 bases). The CDR3 is made up of 14 amino acids. V lost 4 bases, J lost 7 bases, and 16 bases lay in between. Germline V gives CDR1 MNHEY, CDR2 SVGAGI.

V is TRBV19 and J is TRBJ1-2; 9 bases match TRBD1. The CDR3 sequence is 13 residues long. Unmatched junction bases numbered 1, after V lost 6 bases and J lost 2 bases. Per germline, CDR1 LNHDA and CDR2 SQIVND (reference sequence). The CDR3 DNA sequence: TGTGCCAGTAGCGGACAGGGGAACTATGGCTACACCTTC. Protein: CASSGQGNYGYTF.

The rearrangement joins TRBV5-1 to TRBJ1-5, with a possible D match to TRBD1 (5 bases). Trimming took 5 bases from V and 5 from J, leaving 14 bases between them. The germline V gene has CDR1 SGHRS and CDR2 YFSETQ. CDR3 length: 14 residues. For the CDR3, the DNA is TGCGCCAGCAGGCTTTCTACGGGGGATCAGCCCCAGCATTTT. This translates into CASRLSTGDQPQHF. Supplemented by reference TRBV5-1 and TRBJ1-5, the full variable domain reads KAGVTQTPRYLIKTRGQQVTLSCSPISGHRSVSWYQQTPGQGLQFLFEYFSETQRNKGNFPGRFSGRQFSNSRSEMNVSTLELGDSALYLCASRLSTGDQPQHFGDGTRLSIL.

This clone showed up just a few times. This chain links TRBV5-1 with TRBJ1-2, with a weak D call TRBD1 (5 bases). Germline CDR1 reads SGHRS; CDR2 reads YFSETQ. The V end lost 0 bases, the J end lost 7 bases, and 13 bases lay between the germline ends. There are 14 residues in the CDR3. The CDR3 sequence: CASSLDVGLGGYTF. The CDR3 DNA sequence: TGCGCCAGCAGCTTGGATGTGGGACTAGGTGGCTACACCTTC.

The chain employs TRBV28 and TRBJ2-3; no clear D gene. V was shortened by 7 bases and J by 5 bases, with 19 bases between the two germline ends. The CDR3 extends over 15 amino acids. The germline V gene encodes CDR1 MDHEN and CDR2 SYDVKM. The CDR3 reads CASNEVTNPGDTQYF. For the CDR3, the DNA is TGTGCCAGCAACGAGGTTACTAATCCGGGAGATACGCAGTATTTT.

The chain has TRBV3-1 (or the pseudogene TRBV3-2) and TRBJ1-2; TRBD1 matches at 10 bases. Germline-derived CDR1 and CDR2 are LGHDT and YNNKEL (reference sequence). The CDR3 is made up of 18 amino acids. The V gene end was trimmed by 4 bases and the J gene end by 2 bases; junction bases not matched to a gene: 13. The CDR3 coding sequence is TGTGCCAGCAGCCCAGCATCTCCACCGGGACAGGGGAACTATGGCTACACCTTC. This codes for CASSPASPPGQGNYGYTF.

The chain is built from TRBV6-5 and TRBJ1-1; D is possibly TRBD1 (5 bases). This CDR3 has 13 amino acids. Trimming pared 3 bases from V and 1 base from J, leaving 6 bases between. Germline V gene data show CDR1 as MNHEY and CDR2 as SVGAGI. Written as DNA, the CDR3 is TGTGCCAGCAGTTATGACAGGAACACTGAAGCTTTCTTT. This translates into CASSYDRNTEAFF.

The rearrangement links TRBV11-3 to TRBJ2-5; TRBD2 might be the D (5 bases). Germline assignment: CDR1 SGHNT and CDR2 YENEEA. The CDR3 contains 14 residues. V lost 5 bases, J lost 3 bases, and 13 bases lay in between. This chain's CDR3 is CASSPGLGKETQYF. The CDR3, as DNA: TGTGCCAGCAGCCCCGGACTTGGAAAAGAGACCCAGTACTTC.

This clone has only a few counts. CDR3 sequence reads: CASSLRPAEAFF. The CDR3 DNA reads TGCGCCAGCAGCTTGAGGCCGGCTGAAGCTTTCTTT. The V gene is TRBV5-1, the J gene TRBJ1-1, with D unresolved. The CDR3 is 12 amino acids. Germline loops: CDR1 SGHRS, CDR2 YFSETQ. V lost 1 base and J 6 bases, leaving 7 bases between the germline ends.

The chain uses TRBV24-1 and TRBJ2-2; no clear D gene. The CDR3 runs to 14 residues. The V gene lost 3 bases and the J gene lost 5 bases, with 9 bases spanning the gap. Germline V gene sequence: CDR1 KGHDR, CDR2 SFDVKD. CDR3: CATSDPARTGELFF. The CDR3 DNA reads as TGTGCCACCAGTGATCCGGCCCGGACCGGGGAGCTGTTTTTT.

This chain joins TRBV29-1 and TRBJ2-1; 8 bases fit TRBD2. Losses at the gene ends were 5 bases for V and 2 bases for J; bases not matched to a gene: 2. CDR1 is SQVTM, CDR2 ANQGSEA, per germline. The CDR3 is 13 amino acids. CDR3 amino acids: CSVSGGAYNEQFF. The DNA of the CDR3 is TGCAGCGTTAGCGGGGGTGCCTACAATGAGCAGTTCTTC.

This rearrangement joins TRBV7-8 to TRBJ2-3, with 9 bases identical to TRBD2. Germline loops: CDR1 SGHVS, CDR2 FQNEAQ. Unmatched junction bases numbered 21, after V lost 5 bases and J lost 6 bases. The CDR3 length is 19 residues. This CDR3 is CASSHTLGAGGRGVDTQYF. DNA for the CDR3: TGTGCCAGCAGCCACACCTTAGGCGCGGGGGGGCGGGGTGTGGATACGCAGTATTTT.